Here is one T cell receptor (beta chain) with its context. The antigen is not known. Time point of the sample: newly diagnosed GD, antithyroid drugs for less than 3 months. PBMCs were the source of the RNA used for TCR sequencing. These data are taken from a study of regulatory T cells in long-lasting Graves disease. Overall study results and limits: Between persistent patients, about 2,500 public clonotypes were shared, exceeding the 966 shared between new patients.

Trimming cost V 4 bases and J 2 bases, with 12 bases left between them. Germline V gene lookup returns CDR1 KGHDR and CDR2 SFDVKD. CDR3 length: 15 residues. Arm-PCR of CDR3 regions and iRepertoire HTBI primers were used to build TCR beta libraries. Via MiXCR, TCRdb re-called the multiplex PCR reads, giving one row per CDR3 protein. This sample has under 300,000 distinct CDR3 sequences, with 20% found just once. J is TRBJ2-3 and V is TRBV24-1; D is undetermined. The origin of this receptor is a female donor with Graves disease. Sequencing was performed on peripheral blood mononuclear cells (PBMCs), taken at new diagnosis, from a patient treated with antithyroid drugs. The DNA of the CDR3 is TGTGCCACCAGTGACCGTCAGAGATTCACAGATACGCAGTATTTT. Translating it yields CATSDRQRFTDTQYF.